Below, one T cell receptor beta chain is given with its context. This clone was detected only once. Its binding antigen is unknown. Base-call qualities are not available, and no considerably larger clone is one nucleotide away. This record belongs to a study of T cell responses to AZD1222 COVID-19 vaccine (dated by TCRdb to 2020 to 2022). In the study overall: A total of approximately 230 trial participants underwent TCR sequencing, of whom some 210 received two doses of AZD1222 and some 26 received two doses of the MenACWY control vaccine. Trial participants were enrolled by age into subgroups of 18-55, 56-69 and 70-plus years, and around 140, 26 and 57 TCR-sequenced participants, respectively, were included in these subgroups.

Including cysteine and phenylalanine, the CDR3 has 13 amino acids. This entry keeps only the CDR3 DNA: 39 bases, framed from base 1. The germline V gene (reference sequence) specifies LNHDA as CDR1 and SQIVND as CDR2. V is clipped by 6 bases and J by 8 bases, and the sequence between their germline boundaries is 15 bases long. What the study reported, not specific to this receptor: Reportedly, close to half of the unique spike-specific TCRs recognized epitopes lying outside the regions that are mutated in the B.1.351 and B.1.1.7 variants. After two AZD1222 doses, spike-specific TCR breadth and depth were significantly higher than at day 0 and than in MenACWY recipients. Most participants were white British and females outnumbered males, and the authors suggested that clonal diversity may have been underestimated. Conclusions about previously exposed vaccinees are limited because only a handful of AZD1222 recipients were SARS-CoV-2 seropositive at baseline. Because no day 14 peak-response samples were available, the repertoires could be characterized only after the peak T cell response. In the small 56-69-year group, the increase in depth fell short of significance, most likely because of low power. CD4 TCRs associated with the vaccine covered the entire spike protein, and the dominant responses were in regions 160-218 and 743-854.

The CDR3 regions of human TCRbeta chains were analyzed by immunosequencing. The original pipeline was this. TCRs in the repertoires were compared against a reference library of SARS-CoV-2-specific TCRs that had been generated with the MIRA antigen-specificity platform. Breadth was defined as the fraction of unique TCRs that were SARS-CoV-2-associated. Depth was defined as the fraction of total T cells that were SARS-CoV-2-associated. Using the MIRA data, every spike-specific TCR was mapped to the spike region that the TCR reacted to and assigned to either a CD4 or a CD8 class. Log10-transformed breadth and depth values were compared by one-way ANOVA with Sidak's multiple comparisons tests. TCRdb took over this immuneACCESS table, retaining in-frame rearrangements with V and J assigned. Such tables are incomplete; in checked studies, under half of the missing clones stem from an unresolved V gene, and the remainder is unexplained. That table is the source of V, J and clone size, and D and trimming were worked out from the DNA. The sample data list about 150,000 clones, and approximately 91% of these were observed just once. The ten largest clones take up more than 1.5% of the sample.

Reading the label with the study, this specimen's time point is: about 28 days (+/-7) after the second vaccine dose. Because spike-specific TCR depth and breadth did not differ between the two schedules, AZD1222 recipients who got a second dose at roughly 4 weeks were pooled with those who got a second dose at roughly 12 weeks. Vaccinee samples were obtained from the UK trials COV001 and COV002, which included a single-blind randomized controlled phase 2/3 trial of AZD1222 (ChAdOx1 nCoV-19) in healthy adults. For TCRbeta chain sequencing, PBMC samples from trial participants were taken at day 0 and at day 28 after the second dose.

This chain is built from TRBV19 and TRBJ2-3; D gene: possibly TRBD2, on 5 matching bases. The TCR comes from an adult who received the AZD1222 COVID-19 vaccine. The specimen was peripheral blood, collected 28 days after the second AZD1222 dose. The sequenced DNA is TGTGCCAGTAGCCTCTCGGAGGAACTTACGCAGTATTTT. It specifies CASSLSEELTQYF. Reference TRBV19 and TRBJ2-3 genes cover what lies past the CDR3, so the full variable domain is DGGITQSPKYLFRKEGQNVTLSCEQNLNHDAMYWYRQDPGQGLRLIYYSQIVNDFQKGDIAEGYSVSREKKESFPLTVTSAQKNPTAFYLCASSLSEELTQYFGPGTRLTVL.